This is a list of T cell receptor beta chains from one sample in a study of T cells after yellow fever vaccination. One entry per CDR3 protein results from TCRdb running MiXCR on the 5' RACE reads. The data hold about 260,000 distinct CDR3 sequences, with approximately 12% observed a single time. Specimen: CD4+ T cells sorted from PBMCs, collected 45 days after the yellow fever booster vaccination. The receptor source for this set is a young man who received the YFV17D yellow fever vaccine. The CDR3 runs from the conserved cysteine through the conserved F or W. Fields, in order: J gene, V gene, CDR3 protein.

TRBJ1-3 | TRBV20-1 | CSARGWSGNTIYF
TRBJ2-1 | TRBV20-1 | CSASGGASSYNEQFF
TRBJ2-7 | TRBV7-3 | CASSLTARDEQYF
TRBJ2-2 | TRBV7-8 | CASTHFSTGELFF
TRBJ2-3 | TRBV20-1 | CSARALAPHTADTQYF
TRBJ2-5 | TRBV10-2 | CASSDYKTSGSVETQYF
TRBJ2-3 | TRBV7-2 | CASSSAAGADTQYF
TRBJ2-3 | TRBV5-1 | CASSRITGTGFDTQYF
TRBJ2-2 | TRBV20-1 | CSASVLRVGAGELFF
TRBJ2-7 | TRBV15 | CATSPPGGQYF
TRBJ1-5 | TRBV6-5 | CASSYSLDQPQHF
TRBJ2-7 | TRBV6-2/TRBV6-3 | CASSYSTEYEQYF
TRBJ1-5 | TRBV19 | CASSIGGSYSNQPQHF
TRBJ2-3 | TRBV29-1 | CSAYDRDRGGDTQYF
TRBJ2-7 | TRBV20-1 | CSGLPSGRSYEQYF
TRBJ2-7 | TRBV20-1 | CSAVTGTAYEQYF
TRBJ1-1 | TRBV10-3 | CAISVRDRNTEAFF
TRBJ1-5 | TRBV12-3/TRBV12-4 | CASKMGQNQPQHF
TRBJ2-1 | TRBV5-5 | CASSSTGGSYNEQFF
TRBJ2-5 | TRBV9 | CASSVGFSGVSVETQYF
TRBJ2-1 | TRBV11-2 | CASSPLNVVRENEQFF
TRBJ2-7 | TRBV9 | CASSGPGSGRGIEQYF
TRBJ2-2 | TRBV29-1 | CSVESAVNTGELFF
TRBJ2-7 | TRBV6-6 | CASRIAGGGEQYF
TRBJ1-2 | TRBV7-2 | CASSERGQANGYTF
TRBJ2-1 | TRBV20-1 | CSAREGASYNEQFF
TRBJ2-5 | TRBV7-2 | CASSFRQGETQYF
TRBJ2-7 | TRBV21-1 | CASSKYQGGPYEQYF
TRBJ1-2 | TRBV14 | CASSQPGQGIANYGYTF
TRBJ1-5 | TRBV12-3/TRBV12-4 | CASTRQGADQPQHF
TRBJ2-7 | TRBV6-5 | CASSSPGLLESF
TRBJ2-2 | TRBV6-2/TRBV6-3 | CASSYRTNTGELFF
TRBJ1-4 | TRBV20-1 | CSASSLRGSNEKLFF
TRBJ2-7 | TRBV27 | CASRPGGTGGRGQYF
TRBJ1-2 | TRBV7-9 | CASMGGQIYGYTF
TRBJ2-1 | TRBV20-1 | CSASQGASNEQFF
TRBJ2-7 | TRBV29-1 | CSVTTAPYEQYF
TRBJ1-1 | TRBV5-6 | CASSWGEGSTEAFF
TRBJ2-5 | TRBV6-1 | CATQAAGVETQYF
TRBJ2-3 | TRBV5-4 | CASSWRGGADTQYF
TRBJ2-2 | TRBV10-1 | CASGGTSGRNTGELFF
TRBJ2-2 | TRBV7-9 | CDSSFWRTSGSTGELFF
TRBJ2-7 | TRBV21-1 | CASSITGRPVVPEQYF
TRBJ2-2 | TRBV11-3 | CASSETGATGELFF
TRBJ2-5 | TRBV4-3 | CASSQDKGVETQYF
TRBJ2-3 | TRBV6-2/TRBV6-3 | CASSFMVLGTQYF
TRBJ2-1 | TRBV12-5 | CASGLMRTASSYNEQFF
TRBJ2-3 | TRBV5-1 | CASSLEQGGDTQYF
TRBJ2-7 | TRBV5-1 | CASSSAGYEQYF
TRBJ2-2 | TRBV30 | CAWSVRGTGYSGELFF
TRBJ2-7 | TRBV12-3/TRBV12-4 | CASSSPTGGIYEQYF
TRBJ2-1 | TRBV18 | CASSSGTGQNEQFF
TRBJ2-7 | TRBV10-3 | CAISAVQGYEQYF
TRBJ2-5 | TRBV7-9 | CASSLVSGRFAETQYF
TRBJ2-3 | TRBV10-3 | CAHGFKKGDTQYF
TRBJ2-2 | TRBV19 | CASREAGRTGELFF
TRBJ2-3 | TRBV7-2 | CASSNSGSINTQYF